This is a list of T cell receptor beta chains from one sample in a study of T-cell reconstitution after alpha-beta-depleted transplantation in children. Each CDR3 protein is one row after TCRdb ran MiXCR on the PCR reads. The table lists approximately 590,000 distinct CDR3 sequences, 8% to 11% of them singletons. Sequencing used PBMCs from the stem cell graft donor, obtained from the stem cell graft. Every receptor here comes from a human donor who donated a stem cell graft to a child with acute myeloid leukemia. CDR3s include the opening cysteine and the closing phenylalanine or tryptophan. The D gene is left open where the match is weak. Clone size appears in some rows only: once, few, many, or a class for an expanded clone.

CDR3 DNA	CDR3 protein	CDR3 length	V gene	J gene	D gene	clone size
TGTGCCACCAGTGTAGTCCAGGGGGGTGGAGAGACCCAGTACTTC	CATSVVQGGGETQYF	15	TRBV24-1	TRBJ2-5	.	.
TGTGCCAGTAGTAGAGGACGCGTACAGGGGAATGAGCAGTTCTTC	CASSRGRVQGNEQFF	15	TRBV19	TRBJ2-1	TRBD1	.
TGTGCCAGCAGCGCCCCGGGAGAAGGTGACAATGAGCAGTTCTTC	CASSAPGEGDNEQFF	15	TRBV7-9	TRBJ2-1	.	many
TGCAGTCTAGCGGATTATACGAACACCGGGGAGCTGTTTTTT	CSLADYTNTGELFF	14	TRBV20-1	TRBJ2-2	TRBD2	.
TGCAGTGCTCCCCCTTATAACACAGATACGCAGTATTTT	CSAPPYNTDTQYF	13	TRBV20-1	TRBJ2-3	.	few
TGCGCCAGCAGCCCTGGCGCCCAGCGGGATACGCAGTATTTT	CASSPGAQRDTQYF	14	TRBV5-1	TRBJ2-3	.	.
TGTGCCAGCAGTTACAGCTTGTTGGGGGCTGAAGCTTTCTTT	CASSYSLLGAEAFF	14	TRBV6-5	TRBJ1-1	.	many
TGTGCCAGCTCACCCTCGCCTAGCGGGAGGGTGGAGGAGTTCTTC	CASSPSPSGRVEEFF	15	TRBV18	TRBJ2-1	TRBD2	.
TGCAGCGTGGCAGGGGGGGCGGGCTACGAGCAGTACTTC	CSVAGGAGYEQYF	13	TRBV29-1	TRBJ2-7	.	.
TGTGCTAGTGGTTTCCACCCGAGCACAGATACGCAGTATTTT	CASGFHPSTDTQYF	14	TRBV12-5	TRBJ2-3	.	.
TGTGCCAGCAGTTCGGGACTAGCGGGAACAGTCTACAATGAGCAGTTCTTC	CASSSGLAGTVYNEQFF	17	TRBV6-2/TRBV6-3	TRBJ2-1	TRBD2	.
TGTGCCAGCAGTTGGGGTAGCGGGTCCTACAATGAGCAGTTCTTC	CASSWGSGSYNEQFF	15	TRBV6-5	TRBJ2-1	TRBD2	.
TGTGCCAGCATCACAGGGGGCACTGAAGCTTTCTTT	CASITGGTEAFF	12	TRBV6-2/TRBV6-3	TRBJ1-1	TRBD1	.
TGTGCCTGGAGTAGGGACAAGATAAATCAGCCCCAGCATTTT	CAWSRDKINQPQHF	14	TRBV30	TRBJ1-5	.	.
TGTGCCAGCAGTTTACAGGGTTCCCGGACCCAGTACTTC	CASSLQGSRTQYF	13	TRBV28	TRBJ2-5	.	.
TGTGCCAGCAGCTCTCTGGGACTAGCGGGAACCGGGGAGCTGTTTTTT	CASSSLGLAGTGELFF	16	TRBV11-2	TRBJ2-2	TRBD2	few
TGTGCCACCAGTGATTCAATTGGGAGCCAAGGAACCTACGAGCAGTACTTC	CATSDSIGSQGTYEQYF	17	TRBV24-1	TRBJ2-7	.	few
TGTGCCACCAGCAGAGCACACAATGAGCAGTTCTTC	CATSRAHNEQFF	12	TRBV15	TRBJ2-1	.	few
TGTGCCAGCAGCTCCAATCCTGTAGGTGAGCAGTACTTC	CASSSNPVGEQYF	13	TRBV7-9	TRBJ2-7	.	few
TGTGCCATCAGTGAGCGTCAAACCGGGGAGCTGTTTTTT	CAISERQTGELFF	13	TRBV10-3	TRBJ2-2	.	few
TGTGCCAGCAGTGACTGGGACATTTCCTACAATGAGCAGTTCTTC	CASSDWDISYNEQFF	15	TRBV25-1	TRBJ2-1	.	many
TGTGCCAGCAGCCCCCGGACAGGGGTCCTAGAGCAGTTCTTC	CASSPRTGVLEQFF	14	TRBV11-2	TRBJ2-1	TRBD1	many
TGTGCCAGCAGTGGGAGACAGGGGATGGACACTGAAGCTTTCTTT	CASSGRQGMDTEAFF	15	TRBV12-3/TRBV12-4	TRBJ1-1	TRBD1	many
TGTGCCAGCAGCCCTCGGTTAGCGGCGAACTATGGCTACACCTTC	CASSPRLAANYGYTF	15	TRBV7-2	TRBJ1-2	.	.
TGTGCCAGCAGCTTCCCCGGTACTGGGACCCAGTACTTC	CASSFPGTGTQYF	13	TRBV7-2	TRBJ2-5	.	.
TGCAGTGCTAGAATGTGGCAGACTCCCAAATACAATGAGCAGTTCTTC	CSARMWQTPKYNEQFF	16	TRBV20-1	TRBJ2-1	.	.
TGTGCCAGCAGTCCTACGACAAGGGGGGGACACGAGCAGTACTTC	CASSPTTRGGHEQYF	15	TRBV28	TRBJ2-7	.	many
TGTGCCAGCAGAGTACCGGGACTAGCGACAATATGTAGCTCCTACAATGAGCAGTTCTTC	CASRVPGLATICSSYNEQFF	20	TRBV11-2	TRBJ2-1	TRBD2	many
TGTGCCAGCAGATTGGACTTTGATAGCAATCAGCCCCAGCATTTT	CASRLDFDSNQPQHF	15	TRBV6-1	TRBJ1-5	.	.
TGCAGTGCTTTCAGGGACTCCTACGAGCAGTACTTC	CSAFRDSYEQYF	12	TRBV20-1	TRBJ2-7	.	.
TGTGCCAGCAGCTTCCGGGACCCTTTTTACGAGCAGTACTTC	CASSFRDPFYEQYF	14	TRBV7-2	TRBJ2-7	.	.
TGTGCCAGCACCGGGACAGGGGTCCGGCATGAGCAGTTCTTC	CASTGTGVRHEQFF	14	TRBV12-3/TRBV12-4	TRBJ2-1	TRBD1	.
TGTGCCAGCAGCCCACTGATGTCCGGGGAGCTGTTTTTT	CASSPLMSGELFF	13	TRBV3-1	TRBJ2-2	.	many
TGTGCCAGCAGTGAGCGCCACGACATCCATCCGGGAAGGAGGGAGACCCAGTACTTC	CASSERHDIHPGRRETQYF	19	TRBV6-1	TRBJ2-5	.	.
TGTGCCAGCAGTGCACCGATGGAGGGTGAGCAGTTCTTC	CASSAPMEGEQFF	13	TRBV27	TRBJ2-1	.	few
TGTGCCAGCAGCTTACAACAGGGGGCTCGCAATGAGCAGTTCTTC	CASSLQQGARNEQFF	15	TRBV7-9	TRBJ2-1	TRBD1	few
TGCAGCGTTCATGGACAAGAGACCCAGTACTTC	CSVHGQETQYF	11	TRBV29-1	TRBJ2-5	.	many
TGTGCCAGCAGCAGCGGTCTGGATACGCAGTATTTT	CASSSGLDTQYF	12	TRBV28	TRBJ2-3	.	many
TGTGCCATCAGTGCGAATAGCGGCCCCACAGATACGCAGTATTTT	CAISANSGPTDTQYF	15	TRBV10-3	TRBJ2-3	.	many
TGCAGTGCTCAGACAGGGATCAGGGAAAAACTGTTTTTT	CSAQTGIREKLFF	13	TRBV20-1	TRBJ1-4	TRBD1	few